The entry below gives a single T cell receptor beta chain sequence along with its context. The data derive from a study of PD-1 blockade in classical Hodgkin lymphoma. Method: immunoSEQ multiplex PCR; TCRdb's copy keeps in-frame clones and lacks some. The data contain some 58,000 clones, 75% to 95% of them seen just once; the ten biggest clones take up about a tenth. Germline V lookup: CDR1 SQVTM, CDR2 ANQGSEA. Trimming shortened V by 4 bases and J by 1 base, and 16 bases separated the two germline ends. The CDR3 is 15 residues long. The time point: cycle 4 day 1 (C4D1), after 5 to 7 weeks of nivolumab. Brentuximab vedotin exposure varied, and every patient relapsed after autologous stem cell transplantation.

The source of this sequence is a human donor with classical Hodgkin lymphoma. This material consisted of peripheral blood mononuclear cells (PBMCs), taken before the fourth cycle of nivolumab. J is TRBJ1-2 and V is TRBV29-1, with D hard to call. CDR3 loop: CSVVKFDPGNYGYTF. The CDR3 DNA is TGCAGCGTTGTTAAGTTCGACCCCGGTAACTATGGCTACACCTTC.